The entry that follows covers one TCR beta chain sequence. These data originate in a study of blood T cell repertoires in COVID-19. Study in general: Some COVID-19 samples were acute and others convalescent; all came from the United States, Italy and Spain. Sources were T cells, B-cell-depleted T cells, or PBMCs; the material itself was cDNA or gDNA.

Germline V CDR1 and CDR2: SGHDT, YYEEEE. Between the trimmed V and J ends, which lost 2 bases and 0 bases, there was a span of 9 bases. This CDR3 contains 15 residues. Methods used by the authors: Reference gene primers were amplified, and this amplification served to estimate nucleated cell counts. Assay: immunoSEQ multiplex PCR; the TCRdb copy retains only in-frame clones and omits some. Clone size and the V and J calls come from that table; the DNA yielded D and trimming. The sample contains under 200,000 clones, less than 85% of which appear only once. The source of this sequence is a woman aged 55-69 years with acute COVID-19. The chain carries TRBV5-6 and TRBJ2-4; D not resolved. The sample was PBMCs or T cells enriched from blood (not recorded which). Written as DNA, the CDR3 is TGTGCCAGCAGCTTTCTACAGTTAGCCAAAAACATTCAGTACTTC. This translates into CASSFLQLAKNIQYF.